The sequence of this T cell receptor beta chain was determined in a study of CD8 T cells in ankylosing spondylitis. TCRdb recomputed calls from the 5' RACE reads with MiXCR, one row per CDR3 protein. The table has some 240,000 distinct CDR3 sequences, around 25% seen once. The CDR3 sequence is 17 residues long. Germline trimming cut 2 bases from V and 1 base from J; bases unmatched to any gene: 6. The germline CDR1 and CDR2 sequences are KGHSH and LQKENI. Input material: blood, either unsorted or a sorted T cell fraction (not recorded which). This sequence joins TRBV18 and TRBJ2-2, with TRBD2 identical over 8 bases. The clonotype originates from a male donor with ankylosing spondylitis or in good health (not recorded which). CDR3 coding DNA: TGTGCCAGCTCACCAGAGGTAGCGGGATTGAACACCGGGGAGCTGTTTTTT. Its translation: CASSPEVAGLNTGELFF.